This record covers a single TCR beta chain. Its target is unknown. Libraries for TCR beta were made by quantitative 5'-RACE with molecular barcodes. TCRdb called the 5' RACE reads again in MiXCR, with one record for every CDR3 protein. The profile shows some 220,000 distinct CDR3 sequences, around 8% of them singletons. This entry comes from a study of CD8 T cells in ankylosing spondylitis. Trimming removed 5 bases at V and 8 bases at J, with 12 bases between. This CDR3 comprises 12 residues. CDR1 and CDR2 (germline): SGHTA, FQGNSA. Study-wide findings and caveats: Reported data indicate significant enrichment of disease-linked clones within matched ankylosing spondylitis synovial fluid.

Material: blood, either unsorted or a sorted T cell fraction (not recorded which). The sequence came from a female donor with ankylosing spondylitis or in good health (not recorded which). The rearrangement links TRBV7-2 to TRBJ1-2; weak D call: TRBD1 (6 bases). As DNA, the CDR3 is TGTGCCAGCAGCCGCCCCAGGGGAGGCTACACCTTC. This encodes CASSRPRGGYTF.